This T cell receptor (beta chain) was sequenced for a study of human T cells and chemical hapten exposure. On the study more broadly: Throughout the roughly 25-week study, diphenylcyclopropenone was applied weekly to the patients' scalps. Whole-study results and caveats: DPC sensitization produced no change in TCRs with frequency above 1 in 1000.

TCRdb re-called the RACE reads with MiXCR, one entry per CDR3 protein. This sample carries 55,000 to 75,000 distinct CDR3 sequences, 9.5% to 15% of them seen once, and the ten largest clones take 2.4%. Notes on this clonotype: Its antigen is unknown.

Time point denoted: patch test 3, about 24 weeks after DPC sensitization. The sample's treatment: therapeutic diphenylcyclopropenone sensitization with weekly scalp DPC. Alopecia patients, 18 to 70 years old and DPC-suitable, served as donors. V shed 6 bases and J shed 2 bases, with 11 bases lying between them. The CDR3 is 13 residues long. The sample was whole blood, taken in connection with sensitization to the hapten diphenylcyclopropenone (DPC). The source of this sequence is a man aged 25-40 years with alopecia areata. Some clones in this sample may be carry-over from other donors' samples. This sequence joins TRBV12-3 or TRBV12-4 and TRBJ2-7; D may match TRBD1 or TRBD2 (6 bases each). CDR3 nucleotide sequence: TGTGCCAGCAGAAACAGGGAGGCCTACGAGCAGTACTTC. Protein product: CASRNREAYEQYF.